This entry lists 17 T cell receptor beta chains sequenced from one sample in a study of blood T cells in healthy people across ages. The second PCR ran about 6 to 12 cycles with a sample-barcoded 5' primer and J-beta primers. From the 5' RACE reads, TCRdb called clonotypes with MiXCR, one entry per CDR3 protein. Altogether 1.5 million to 2 million distinct CDR3 sequences are present, 30% to 40% being singletons, with the ten largest covering under 30%. The specimen sequenced was blood. These receptors all stem from a human donor in good health.

The rearrangement links TRBV29-1 to TRBJ1-1, with a possible D match to TRBD1 (5 bases). Germline-derived CDR1 and CDR2 are SQVTM and ANQGSEA. Trimming took 7 bases from V and 1 from J, leaving 13 bases between them. The CDR3 is 13 residues long. The CDR3 bases are TGCAGCGGGGGGGAGGGGAAGAACACTGAAGCTTTCTTT. The encoded protein is CSGGEGKNTEAFF.

With respect to this clonotype: Because the CDR3 is missing its conserved closing phenylalanine or tryptophan, this is likely a read error. V is TRBV12-3 or TRBV12-4 and J is TRBJ2-4, with 7 bases lining up with TRBD1. Matching the DNA end better, TRBJ2-7 makes the J call doubtful. There are 13 residues in the CDR3. CDR3 region: CASSLGTGYEQYC. CDR3 in DNA: TGTGCCAGCAGTTTAGGGACAGGATACGAGCAGTACTGC.

This rearrangement joins TRBV5-1 to TRBJ2-1; the match to TRBD1 covers 9 bases. Germline loops: CDR1 SGHRS, CDR2 YFSETQ. The CDR3 consists of 15 residues. Unmatched junction bases numbered 8, after V lost 3 bases and J lost 7 bases. CDR3 nucleotide sequence: TGCGCCAGCAGCTCTGGGACAGGGCTGGGGAATGAGCAGTTCTTC. This sequence encodes CASSSGTGLGNEQFF.

This chain joins TRBV3-1 and TRBJ1-2, with 11 bases lining up with TRBD1. The germline gives CDR1 LGHDT, CDR2 YNNKEL (reference sequence). With V trimmed by 5 bases and J by 6 bases, 17 bases remained unmatched. The CDR3 is 18 amino acids. CDR3 sequence (DNA): TGTGCCAGCAGCTCCTCCACCGGGACAGGGGGAACCCCCCATGGCTACACCTTC. Translating gives CASSSSTGTGGTPHGYTF.

This chain joins TRBV7-2 and TRBJ1-1, with 12 bases aligning to TRBD1. The CDR3 is 14 residues long. Per the germline V gene, CDR1 is SGHTA and CDR2 is FQGNSA. Trimming removed 8 bases from V and 6 bases from J; junction bases left unmatched: 7. CDR3 sequence (DNA): TGTGCCAGCGGGACAGGGGGCAGTTTGGCTGAAGCTTTCTTT. Residues: CASGTGGSLAEAFF.

The gene calls are TRBV15 and TRBJ1-6; 7 bases agree with TRBD1. The germline V gene encodes CDR1 LNHNV and CDR2 YYDKDF (reference sequence). V dropped 1 base and J dropped 5; count of bases not matched to a gene: 2. The CDR3 length is 15 residues. As DNA, the CDR3 is TGTGCCACCAGCAGAGGAGACAGGGATAATTCACCCCTCCACTTT. This sequence encodes CATSRGDRDNSPLHF.

This clonotype has just a few counts. The rearrangement uses TRBV10-3 and TRBJ1-6, with 7 bases fitting TRBD1. The CDR3 extends over 14 amino acids. V was pared by 2 bases and J by 9 bases, with 4 bases of the junction left unmatched. Germline V gives CDR1 ENHRY, CDR2 SYGVKD. CDR3 coding DNA: TGTGCCATCAGTGAGGACAGGGTGGGTTCACCCCTCCACTTT. This codes for CAISEDRVGSPLHF.

The rearrangement joins TRBV12-3 or TRBV12-4 to TRBJ1-6, with 7 bases identical to TRBD1. Losses at the gene ends were 3 bases for V and 4 bases for J; bases not matched to a gene: 6. The CDR3 loop spans 16 amino acids. The CDR3 coding sequence is TGTGCCAGCAGTTTTAGAGGGACAGTTTATAATTCACCCCTCCACTTT. This codes for CASSFRGTVYNSPLHF.

This clonotype was seen more than once but under ten times. The rearrangement links TRBV15 to TRBJ1-6, with 7 bases matching TRBD1. The CDR3 loop spans 16 amino acids. V lost 5 bases, J lost 5 bases, and 9 bases stayed unmatched. Germline V gene lookup returns CDR1 LNHNV and CDR2 YYDKDF (reference sequence). CDR3 sequence: CATSRGTDTHNSPLHF. In nucleotides, the CDR3 is TGTGCCACCAGCCGCGGGACAGACACACATAATTCACCCCTCCACTTT.

This chain links TRBV29-1 with TRBJ1-3; D is undetermined. This CDR3 is built from 14 residues. Trimming shortened V by 3 bases and J by 0 bases, and 9 bases separated the two germline ends. CDR1 is SQVTM and CDR2 is ANQGSEA in the germline V gene. The CDR3 region has the DNA TGCAGCGTTGAGGGCGGGTTCTCTGGAAACACCATATATTTT. Its protein is CSVEGGFSGNTIYF.

This rearrangement joins TRBV6-6 to TRBJ1-2; 8 bases align to TRBD1. This CDR3 spans 16 amino acids. V lost 0 bases and J lost 4; bases outside the gene matches: 7. Per germline, CDR1 MNHNY and CDR2 SVGAGI (reference sequence). This CDR3 is CASSYSADRAGYGYTF. The CDR3 DNA reads TGTGCCAGCAGTTACTCGGCGGACAGGGCCGGCTATGGCTACACCTTC.

The chain has TRBV20-1 and TRBJ1-2; D remains ambiguous. V gave up 0 bases and J gave up 8 bases, with 10 bases separating them. CDR3 length: 12 residues. Germline V CDR1 and CDR2: DFQATT, SNEGSKA (reference sequence). CDR3 region: CSARDRTEGYTF. The CDR3 DNA is TGCAGTGCTAGAGATCGCACAGAGGGCTACACCTTC.

This clonotype occurred many times. The chain employs TRBV28 and TRBJ2-1, with D possibly being TRBD1 (6 bases). V was cut by 6 bases and J by 3 bases, with 12 bases left in between. The CDR3 covers 14 residues. Per germline, CDR1 MDHEN and CDR2 SYDVKM. The CDR3 reads CASSPAGVYNEQFF. In DNA, the CDR3 is TGTGCCAGCAGCCCGGCAGGGGTCTACAATGAGCAGTTCTTC.

The CDR3 DNA sequence: TGTGCCAGCAGCCCCCGATTGGACACCTCCTACGAGCAGTACTTC. It encodes CASSPRLDTSYEQYF. This sequence joins TRBV21-1 and TRBJ2-7; the DNA was not used to check the table's D call, TRBD1. TRBV21-1 is noted as a pseudogene. The CDR3 spans 15 residues.

The chain links TRBV7-9 to TRBJ1-2; a weak D match, TRBD1 (6 bases). In germline, CDR1 is SEHNR, CDR2 FQNEAQ (reference sequence). V dropped 3 bases and J dropped 5 bases, with 13 bases sitting between them. The CDR3 contains 14 residues. CDR3 amino acids: CASSFGGAKYGYTF. The CDR3 bases are TGTGCCAGCAGCTTCGGGGGGGCGAAATATGGCTACACCTTC.

The sample holds a few counts of this clonotype. This chain joins TRBV5-1 and TRBJ1-2, with D unresolved. V gave up 2 bases and J gave up 1 base, with 15 bases separating them. The CDR3 has 16 residues. Germline CDR1 reads SGHRS; CDR2 reads YFSETQ. CDR3 residues: CASSFNPIGDNYGYTF. The CDR3 region has the DNA TGCGCCAGCAGCTTTAACCCGATAGGAGATAACTATGGCTACACCTTC. The full variable domain, completed using reference TRBV5-1 and TRBJ1-2, is KAGVTQTPRYLIKTRGQQVTLSCSPISGHRSVSWYQQTPGQGLQFLFEYFSETQRNKGNFPGRFSGRQFSNSRSEMNVSTLELGDSALYLCASSFNPIGDNYGYTFGSGTRLTVV.

This clonotype has more than one count but fewer than ten. The chain links TRBV10-3 to TRBJ1-1; 7 nucleotides align to TRBD1. The germline CDR1 and CDR2 sequences are ENHRY and SYGVKD. The CDR3 sequence is 17 residues long. V dropped 0 bases and J dropped 0; count of bases not matched to a gene: 7. In DNA form, the CDR3 reads TGTGCCATCAGTGAGTCATATACAGGGGCACTGAACACTGAAGCTTTCTTT. It specifies CAISESYTGALNTEAFF.